The rows below give T cell receptor beta chains drawn from one sample of a study of post-analysis software for immune sequencing data. MiXCR, applied by TCRdb to the PCR reads, yields one record per CDR3 protein. Of approximately 180,000 distinct CDR3 sequences listed, approximately 28% are singletons. Sequences were obtained from blood. These receptor sequences come from a girl aged 10 to 17 with multiple sclerosis. The CDR3 runs from the conserved cysteine through the conserved F or W. The D gene is left open where the match is weak. Rows give clone size only sometimes, using once, few, many, or a class for an expanded clone.

V: TRBV11-1
D: -
J: TRBJ2-5
size: few
CDR3: CASSTATRVPAETQYF
DNA: TGTGCCAGCAGCACAGCCACCAGAGTCCCGGCGGAGACCCAGTACTTC

V: TRBV3-1
D: TRBD2
J: TRBJ2-1
size: once
CDR3: CASSQDGFRLAGGDEQFF
DNA: TGTGCCAGCAGCCAAGATGGCTTTAGACTAGCGGGAGGAGATGAGCAGTTCTTC

V: TRBV20-1
D: -
J: TRBJ2-5
size: -
CDR3: CSASSKTQYF
DNA: TGCAGTGCTAGTTCCAAGACCCAGTACTTC

V: TRBV20-1
D: TRBD2
J: TRBJ2-5
size: many
CDR3: CSARDASSGQETQYF
DNA: TGCAGTGCTAGAGATGCGTCTAGCGGACAAGAGACCCAGTACTTC

V: TRBV5-1
D: TRBD2
J: TRBJ2-1
size: -
CDR3: CASSLGLAEYDNEQFF
DNA: TGCGCCAGCAGCTTGGGACTAGCGGAGTATGACAATGAGCAGTTCTTC

V: TRBV28
D: TRBD2
J: TRBJ2-5
size: -
CDR3: CASSPTRGLADNEQYF
DNA: TGTGCCAGCAGTCCTACTAGGGGACTAGCGGACAATGAGCAGTACTTC

V: TRBV12-3/TRBV12-4
D: -
J: TRBJ2-5
size: few
CDR3: CAGSLQGGNQETQYF
DNA: TGTGCCGGCAGCCTTCAGGGGGGAAACCAAGAGACCCAGTACTTC

V: TRBV28
D: -
J: TRBJ1-1
size: few
CDR3: CASNLDRNTEAFF
DNA: TGTGCCAGCAACCTAGACAGGAACACTGAAGCTTTCTTT

V: TRBV6-1
D: -
J: TRBJ2-1
size: many
CDR3: CASRWTGGSYNEQFF
DNA: TGTGCCAGCAGATGGACAGGAGGGTCCTACAATGAGCAGTTCTTC

V: TRBV12-3/TRBV12-4
D: -
J: TRBJ2-5
size: many
CDR3: CASRGGPETQYF
DNA: TGTGCCAGCAGGGGGGGGCCAGAGACCCAGTACTTC

V: TRBV25-1
D: -
J: TRBJ2-1
size: many
CDR3: CASSESLLGWNSYNEQFF
DNA: TGTGCCAGCAGTGAATCCCTACTAGGTTGGAACTCCTACAATGAGCAGTTCTTC

V: TRBV7-2
D: -
J: TRBJ1-5
size: -
CDR3: CASSFYEWDSNQPQHF
DNA: TGTGCCAGCAGCTTTTATGAGTGGGATAGCAATCAGCCCCAGCATTTT

V: TRBV29-1
D: TRBD2
J: TRBJ2-5
size: many
CDR3: CSVLIEREARGETQYF
DNA: TGCAGCGTTTTGATCGAGCGGGAGGCCAGGGGGGAGACCCAGTACTTC

V: TRBV27
D: -
J: TRBJ1-4
size: few
CDR3: CASSPGRGGEKLFF
DNA: TGTGCCAGCAGCCCCGGAAGGGGGGGGGAAAAACTGTTTTTT

V: TRBV27
D: -
J: TRBJ2-1
size: many
CDR3: CASSLKWQSSYNEQFF
DNA: TGTGCCAGCAGTTTAAAGTGGCAGAGCTCCTACAATGAGCAGTTCTTC

V: TRBV20-1
D: -
J: TRBJ2-7
size: -
CDR3: CSARVRRPGKGALYEQYF
DNA: TGCAGTGCTAGGGTTAGAAGACCAGGGAAAGGGGCGCTATACGAGCAGTACTTC

V: TRBV11-2
D: TRBD1
J: TRBJ2-5
size: -
CDR3: CASSLSGTGSLWETQYF
DNA: TGTGCCTCGAGCCTCTCCGGGACAGGGTCACTTTGGGAGACCCAGTACTTC

V: TRBV29-1
D: -
J: TRBJ2-3
size: -
CDR3: CSVDSTYTDTQYF
DNA: TGCAGCGTTGACTCTACCTACACAGATACGCAGTATTTT

V: TRBV7-6
D: -
J: TRBJ2-3
size: many
CDR3: CASSLMSGASTDTQYF
DNA: TGTGCCAGCAGCTTAATGTCAGGGGCTAGCACAGATACGCAGTATTTT

V: TRBV6-5
D: -
J: TRBJ2-1
size: many
CDR3: CASSYWSEQFF
DNA: TGTGCCAGCAGTTATTGGAGTGAGCAGTTCTTC

V: TRBV6-1
D: -
J: TRBJ1-5
size: -
CDR3: CASRPRQVQEYSNQPQHF
DNA: TGTGCCAGCAGACCCAGACAGGTCCAGGAATATAGCAATCAGCCCCAGCATTTT

V: TRBV29-1
D: TRBD2
J: TRBJ2-3
size: -
CDR3: CSVFVREATDTQYF
DNA: TGCAGCGTCTTCGTGCGGGAGGCCACAGATACGCAGTATTTT

V: TRBV11-2
D: TRBD1
J: TRBJ2-4
size: few
CDR3: CASSSSPGTGAGDIQYF
DNA: TGTGCCAGCAGCTCCAGTCCCGGGACAGGGGCAGGGGACATTCAGTACTTC

V: TRBV5-1
D: -
J: TRBJ2-3
size: many
CDR3: CASSPQFGVSTDTQYF
DNA: TGCGCCAGCAGCCCCCAGTTCGGGGTAAGCACAGATACGCAGTATTTT

V: TRBV7-2
D: -
J: TRBJ2-5
size: -
CDR3: CASSLGPDGETQYF
DNA: TGTGCCAGCAGCTTAGGTCCAGACGGGGAGACCCAGTACTTC

V: TRBV12-3/TRBV12-4
D: -
J: TRBJ1-6
size: -
CDR3: CASSLRGGRGFSPLHF
DNA: TGTGCCAGCAGTTTAAGGGGGGGACGGGGGTTTTCACCCCTCCACTTT

V: TRBV29-1
D: TRBD1
J: TRBJ1-2
size: many
CDR3: CSFGDRGYTF
DNA: TGCAGCTTCGGGGACAGGGGCTACACCTTC

V: TRBV29-1
D: -
J: TRBJ1-2
size: many
CDR3: CSALPGPAGGYTF
DNA: TGCAGCGCCCTTCCCGGCCCGGCGGGGGGCTACACCTTC

V: TRBV11-2
D: -
J: TRBJ2-7
size: -
CDR3: CASSLDPFGDEQYF
DNA: TGTGCCAGCAGCTTAGATCCCTTCGGGGACGAGCAGTACTTC

V: TRBV5-1
D: -
J: TRBJ2-5
size: many
CDR3: CASSAGGAGETQYF
DNA: TGCGCCAGCAGCGCTGGCGGGGCGGGAGAGACCCAGTACTTC

V: TRBV14
D: -
J: TRBJ2-3
size: once
CDR3: CASSPAFPRTDTQYF
DNA: TGTGCCAGCAGCCCCGCGTTCCCCCGCACAGATACGCAGTATTTT

V: TRBV6-1
D: -
J: TRBJ1-5
size: -
CDR3: CASSSDPGGSNQPQHF
DNA: TGTGCCAGCAGTTCAGATCCCGGGGGTAGCAATCAGCCCCAGCATTTT

V: TRBV6-5
D: -
J: TRBJ1-4
size: many
CDR3: CASSSGKGEKLFF
DNA: TGTGCCAGCAGCTCAGGGAAAGGAGAAAAACTGTTTTTT

V: TRBV24-1
D: TRBD2
J: TRBJ2-3
size: few
CDR3: CATSEPWTSGSTDTQYF
DNA: TGTGCCACCAGTGAACCCTGGACTAGCGGGAGCACAGATACGCAGTATTTT

V: TRBV12-3/TRBV12-4
D: -
J: TRBJ1-1
size: -
CDR3: CASGSGSSWDTEAFF
DNA: TGTGCCAGCGGGAGTGGGTCCTCCTGGGACACTGAAGCTTTCTTT

V: TRBV11-2
D: -
J: TRBJ2-5
size: many
CDR3: CASSSDDPRWTQYF
DNA: TGTGCCAGCAGCTCCGACGACCCAAGATGGACCCAGTACTTC

V: TRBV2
D: TRBD2
J: TRBJ2-3
size: -
CDR3: CASGLAGLTTDTQYF
DNA: TGTGCCAGTGGACTAGCGGGTTTAACCACAGATACGCAGTATTTT

V: TRBV2
D: -
J: TRBJ2-7
size: many
CDR3: CASKPDSYEQYF
DNA: TGTGCCAGCAAGCCGGACTCCTACGAGCAGTACTTC

V: TRBV5-1
D: -
J: TRBJ1-1
size: -
CDR3: CASSLVLQGNTEAFF
DNA: TGCGCCAGCAGTTTGGTATTACAGGGGAACACTGAAGCTTTCTTT

V: TRBV2
D: -
J: TRBJ1-5
size: once
CDR3: CASSEVLPGYQPQHF
DNA: TGTGCCAGCAGTGAAGTGCTGCCTGGGTATCAGCCCCAGCATTTT

V: TRBV5-4
D: -
J: TRBJ2-1
size: many
CDR3: CASSFPGRNNEQFF
DNA: TGTGCCAGCAGCTTCCCGGGACGGAATAATGAGCAGTTCTTC

V: TRBV20-1
D: TRBD1
J: TRBJ1-2
size: -
CDR3: CSARDRDRVWYGYTF
DNA: TGCAGTGCTAGAGACCGGGACAGGGTGTGGTATGGCTACACCTTC

V: TRBV12-3/TRBV12-4
D: -
J: TRBJ2-3
size: many
CDR3: CASSYTGTDTQYF
DNA: TGTGCCAGCAGTTATACGGGCACAGATACGCAGTATTTT

V: TRBV12-3/TRBV12-4
D: -
J: TRBJ2-3
size: many
CDR3: CASSLGGTPDTQYF
DNA: TGTGCCAGCAGTTTAGGCGGCACCCCAGATACGCAGTATTTT

V: TRBV12-3/TRBV12-4
D: -
J: TRBJ2-7
size: many
CDR3: CASSFRTYRTYEQYF
DNA: TGTGCCAGCAGTTTCCGCACCTATCGGACCTACGAGCAGTACTTC

V: TRBV28
D: -
J: TRBJ1-5
size: -
CDR3: CASSLGGVPENQPQHF
DNA: TGTGCCAGCAGTTTGGGAGGGGTTCCGGAAAATCAGCCCCAGCATTTT

V: TRBV4-1
D: TRBD1
J: TRBJ2-7
size: many
CDR3: CASSQIPGQNYEQYF
DNA: TGCGCCAGCAGCCAAATCCCGGGACAGAACTACGAGCAGTACTTC